This T cell receptor beta chain was identified during a study of T cells in Graves' hyperthyroidism and ophthalmopathy. Study-wide results and caveats: Ophthalmopathy was told apart from stable hyperthyroidism by a 13 V-J model.

Authors of the study amplified TCR beta CDR3 regions from RNA transcripts. Primed by the HTBI set, a first-round RT-PCR was run on the TCR CDR3. TCRdb analysed the multiplex PCR reads with MiXCR anew, one entry per CDR3 protein. The sample has some 570,000 distinct CDR3 sequences, approximately 15% seen once; the top ten hold less than 9%. Trimming took 0 bases from V and 0 from J, leaving 17 bases between them. In germline, CDR1 is SGHDT, CDR2 YYEEEE. This CDR3 comprises 18 residues. Enrolled ophthalmopathy patients presented with a Clinical Activity Score of at least 3, a NOSPECS grade of at least 4, and disease duration under 3 months. With regard to this clonotype: Its antigen is not known.

The TCR sequence derives from a woman aged 18 to 35 with Graves' ophthalmopathy. The sequencing input was blood. The V gene is TRBV5-6, the J gene TRBJ2-3; D may be TRBD2 (5 bases). The CDR3 loop reads CASSLGRRARRSTDTQYF. CDR3 DNA: TGTGCCAGCAGCTTGGGGCGGAGAGCGCGGAGGAGCACAGATACGCAGTATTTT.